What follows are 22 T cell receptor beta chains derived from one specimen sequenced in a study of cytomegalovirus exposure and HLA in healthy donors. Both 60 Vbeta primers and 13 Jbeta primers went into the PCR. Assay used: immunoSEQ multiplex PCR; TCRdb lists only in-frame clones, some missing. The sample holds under 200,000 clones, approximately 84% seen once. The source material was PBMCs. These receptors were taken from a man aged 30 to 45 in good health and CMV-seropositive.

This sequence joins TRBV7-2 and TRBJ1-4, with D possibly matching TRBD1 (6 bases). The CDR3 has 14 amino acids. V dropped 5 bases and J dropped 5 bases, with 12 bases sitting between them. The germline V gene encodes CDR1 SGHTA and CDR2 FQGNSA. The CDR3 DNA follows: TGTGCCAGCAGCCTCAGGGGAGACAATGAAAAACTGTTTTTT. Amino acids: CASSLRGDNEKLFF.

The sample holds a few counts of this clone. The rearrangement uses TRBV5-4 and TRBJ1-1; 9 nucleotides agree with TRBD1. V trimming: 3 bases; J trimming: 3 bases; junction bases outside the gene matches: 6. Looked up from germline, CDR1 is SGHNT and CDR2 is YYREEE (reference sequence). CDR3 length equals 15 residues. DNA for the CDR3: TGTGCCAGCAGCTGGGGACAGGGTCGGGACACTGAAGCTTTCTTT. This encodes CASSWGQGRDTEAFF.

V gene TRBV28 combines with J gene TRBJ1-3, with 9 bases that match TRBD1. J gave up 13 bases and V 5 bases, and 6 bases lay outside the gene matches. There are 12 residues in the CDR3. CDR1 and CDR2 (germline): MDHEN, SYDVKM. The chain's CDR3 is CASSPPGQGIYF. CDR3 DNA: TGTGCCAGCAGTCCCCCGGGACAGGGAATATATTTT. The full variable domain, its missing parts supplied by reference TRBV28 and TRBJ1-3, is DVKVTQSSRYLVKRTGEKVFLECVQDMDHENMFWYRQDPGLGLRLIYFSYDVKMKEKGDIPEGYSVSREKKERFSLILESASTNQTSMYLCASSPPGQGIYFGEGSWLTVV.

The CDR3 DNA is TGTGCCAGCAGCTTAAGCGGGGTTTTGAACACTGAAGCTTTCTTT. It is translated as CASSLSGVLNTEAFF. The chain joins TRBV7-9 to TRBJ1-1; D is unclear. Germline-derived CDR1 and CDR2 are SEHNR and FQNEAQ (reference sequence). Trimming took 2 bases from V and 0 from J, leaving 10 bases between them. The CDR3 is made up of 15 amino acids.

V usage is TRBV5-4 and J usage is TRBJ2-2; 7 nucleotides line up with TRBD1. The CDR3 consists of 15 residues. Trimming at V came to 4 bases and at J to 4 bases, leaving 7 bases not matched to a gene. The germline V gene encodes CDR1 SGHNT and CDR2 YYREEE (reference sequence). The CDR3 loop is CASSATGAPTGELFF. In nucleotides, the CDR3 is TGTGCCAGCAGCGCAACAGGGGCCCCCACCGGGGAGCTGTTTTTT.

This clone was found a few times. This chain connects TRBV2 to TRBJ1-1, with 9 bases aligning to TRBD1. The CDR3 totals 13 residues. V gave up 6 bases and J gave up 6 bases; unmatched junction bases: 5. Germline V gene data show CDR1 as SNHLY and CDR2 as FYNNEI. The CDR3 reads CASRGTGRAEAFF. CDR3 coding DNA: TGTGCCAGCAGAGGGACAGGGAGGGCTGAAGCTTTCTTT.

The gene calls are TRBV20-1 and TRBJ1-1; D is undetermined. Germline CDR1 reads DFQATT; CDR2 reads SNEGSKA (reference sequence). V lost 0 bases, J lost 11 bases, and 10 bases lay in between. The CDR3 is 11 amino acids. The CDR3 is CSARDRAEAFF. The DNA for the CDR3 is TGCAGTGCTAGAGATCGCGCGGAGGCTTTCTTT.

This clone was recorded a few times. The chain employs TRBV6-5 and TRBJ1-2; D unresolved. V was pared by 6 bases and J by 3 bases, with 11 bases between. The CDR3 spans 13 residues. Germline CDR1 MNHEY, CDR2 SVGAGI. The CDR3 protein is CASRPREDYGYTF. CDR3 nucleotides: TGTGCCAGCAGGCCAAGGGAGGACTATGGCTACACCTTC.

The J gene is TRBJ1-5, the V gene TRBV6-1, with D unclear. This CDR3 is built from 14 residues. Looked up from germline, CDR1 is MNHNS and CDR2 is SASEGT. Trimming shortened V by 3 bases and J by 6 bases, and 12 bases separated the two germline ends. CDR3 region: CASSEAWESQPQHF. The CDR3 DNA is TGTGCCAGCAGTGAGGCCTGGGAGAGTCAGCCCCAGCATTTT.

The chain links TRBV7-3 to TRBJ2-3, with 7 bases lining up with TRBD2. This CDR3 comprises 15 residues. The germline gives CDR1 SGHTA, CDR2 FQGTGA. V trimming: 2 bases; J trimming: 3 bases; junction bases outside the gene matches: 5. The CDR3 protein is CASSLLAAGTDTQYF. The CDR3 bases are TGTGCCAGCAGCTTACTAGCGGCAGGGACAGATACGCAGTATTTT.

The gene calls are TRBV6-4 and TRBJ2-3; 9 nucleotides agree with TRBD1. Germline V gene lookup returns CDR1 MRHNA and CDR2 SNTAGT. Losses at the gene ends were 4 bases for V and 0 bases for J; bases not matched to a gene: 8. This CDR3 has 17 amino acids. This CDR3 is CASSAGTGPSSTDTQYF. The CDR3 DNA follows: TGTGCCAGCAGTGCTGGGACAGGGCCATCTAGCACAGATACGCAGTATTTT.

As for this clone: One end of the junction is discordant with germline, which a read error may explain. The chain has TRBV7-9 and TRBJ1-5; D gene uncertain. The CDR3 runs 15 residues. Per the germline V gene, CDR1 is SEHNR and CDR2 is FQNEAQ (reference sequence). The CDR3 nucleotides are TGTTCCAGCAGCTTAGCGTCAGGCCTCAATCAGCCCCAGCATTTT. This codes for CSSSLASGLNQPQHF.

The rearrangement uses TRBV6-1 and TRBJ2-7; the D gene is possibly TRBD1 (6 bases). V lost 7 bases and J 0 bases, leaving 7 bases between the germline ends. The CDR3 contains 12 residues. Germline assignment: CDR1 MNHNS and CDR2 SASEGT. The CDR3 DNA sequence: TGTGCCAGCAAGGGGGTCTCCTACGAGCAGTACGTC. This codes for CASKGVSYEQYV.

The chain employs TRBV18 and TRBJ1-4; tentative D call: TRBD1 (6 bases). The CDR3 loop spans 17 amino acids. CDR1 is KGHSH, CDR2 LQKENI, per germline. V was cut by 5 bases and J by 5 bases, with 21 bases left in between. CDR3 loop: CASSARTVYSSNEKLFF. The CDR3 region has the DNA TGTGCCAGCTCAGCAAGGACAGTTTATAGCTCGAATGAAAAACTGTTTTTT.

This rearrangement joins TRBV19 to TRBJ1-5; D may be TRBD1 (6 bases). Trimming took off 5 bases at V and 0 bases at J, with 17 bases between the two ends. The CDR3 has 17 amino acids. Germline CDR1 is LNHDA and CDR2 is SQIVND (reference sequence). The CDR3 DNA follows: TGTGCCAGTAGTCCTCGGACAGCAACTAATAGCAATCAGCCCCAGCATTTT. It specifies CASSPRTATNSNQPQHF. Combining the CDR3 with reference TRBV19 and TRBJ1-5 gives the whole variable domain DGGITQSPKYLFRKEGQNVTLSCEQNLNHDAMYWYRQDPGQGLRLIYYSQIVNDFQKGDIAEGYSVSREKKESFPLTVTSAQKNPTAFYLCASSPRTATNSNQPQHFGDGTRLSIL.

The chain couples TRBV14 to TRBJ2-7, with 10 bases that match TRBD1. From germline, CDR1 is SGHDN and CDR2 FVKESK. The CDR3 is 16 amino acids. V lost 4 bases and J lost 3; bases outside the gene matches: 9. CDR3 protein: CASSLETGQGVYEQYF. The CDR3 DNA is TGTGCCAGCAGCCTGGAAACTGGACAGGGGGTCTACGAGCAGTACTTC.

This clone appeared a single time. The chain has TRBV9 and TRBJ2-1; no reliable D call. Germline lookup yields CDR1 SGDLS and CDR2 YYNGEE. The CDR3 extends over 11 amino acids. Trimming shortened V by 4 bases and J by 9 bases, and 8 bases separated the two germline ends. As DNA, the CDR3 is TGTGCCAGCAGCATCAGTGGTGAGCAGTTCTTC. Protein: CASSISGEQFF.

The CDR3 sequence: CASSPIPGTENIQYF. In DNA, the CDR3 is TGTGCCAGCAGCCCTATTCCCGGGACAGAAAACATTCAGTACTTC. The V call is TRBV7-8, the J call TRBJ2-4, with TRBD1 identical over 7 bases. The CDR3 contains 15 residues. V lost 5 bases, J lost 5 bases, and 9 bases stayed unmatched. CDR1 is SGHVS and CDR2 is FQNEAQ in the germline V gene.

The rearrangement joins TRBV28 to TRBJ2-7; D is perhaps TRBD2 (7 bases). Germline V gives CDR1 MDHEN, CDR2 SYDVKM. V lost 3 bases to trimming and J lost 0 bases, with 12 bases between them. The CDR3 consists of 15 residues. This chain's CDR3 is CASSLRGGPSYEQYV. In DNA form, the CDR3 reads TGTGCCAGCAGTTTGAGGGGGGGGCCCTCCTACGAGCAGTACGTC.

The gene calls are TRBV10-3 and TRBJ2-1; the D is unclear. V was trimmed by 3 bases and J by 7 bases, leaving 10 bases between them. The length of the CDR3 is 13 residues. The germline CDR1 and CDR2 sequences are ENHRY and SYGVKD. Written as DNA, the CDR3 is TGTGCCATCAGTGAAGACTTAATAAATGAGCAGTTCTTC. This sequence encodes CAISEDLINEQFF.

This clone was counted once. This sample includes further DNA sequences coding for the same CDR3. The CDR3: CASSPGGSTGELFF. For the CDR3, the DNA is TGTGCCAGCTCACCAGGGGGCAGCACCGGGGAGCTGTTTTTT. The rearrangement joins TRBV18 to TRBJ2-2, with D possibly TRBD1 on 6 matching bases. Between the trimmed V and J ends, which lost 2 bases and 4 bases, there was a span of 8 bases. The CDR3 length is 14 residues. Germline V gene sequence: CDR1 KGHSH, CDR2 LQKENI. The whole variable domain, remainder taken from reference TRBV18 and TRBJ2-2, is NAGVMQNPRHLVRRRGQEARLRCSPMKGHSHVYWYRQLPEEGLKFMVYLQKENIIDESGMPKERFSAEFPKEGPSILRIQQVVRGDSAAYFCASSPGGSTGELFFGEGSRLTVL.

The chain has TRBV5-5 and TRBJ1-1; D unclear. CDR1 and CDR2 from the germline V gene are SGHKS and YYEKEE (reference sequence). V lost 5 bases, J lost 1 base, and 6 bases lay in between. The CDR3 is 12 amino acids. CDR3 sequence (DNA): TGTGCCAGCAGTTACACGAACACTGAAGCTTTCTTT. It yields the protein CASSYTNTEAFF. The entire variable domain, with the rest obtained from reference TRBV5-5 and TRBJ1-1, is as follows: DAGVTQSPTHLIKTRGQQVTLRCSPISGHKSVSWYQQVLGQGPQFIFQYYEKEERGRGNFPDRFSARQFPNYSSELNVNALLLGDSALYLCASSYTNTEAFFGQGTRLTVV.